Below are 3 T cell receptor beta chains sequenced from a single sample in a study of control samples from healthy donors and cancer patients. This table comes from immunoSEQ multiplex PCR, and its TCRdb copy is limited to in-frame clones, with some not included. Of under 450,000 clones listed, 75% to 95% are singletons. Source material: PBMCs. The receptor source for this set is a man aged 35 to 55 with head and neck cancer.

V and J are TRBV11-2 and TRBJ1-1; D not resolved. Germline V gene data show CDR1 as SGHAT and CDR2 as FQNNGV. CDR3 length: 12 amino acids. Trimming took 7 bases from V and 3 from J, leaving 9 bases between them. CDR3 DNA sequence: TGTGCCAGCACCTACAGAGACACTGAAGCTTTCTTT. Translation: CASTYRDTEAFF. Variable domain in full (rest from reference TRBV11-2 and TRBJ1-1): EAGVAQSPRYKIIEKRQSVAFWCNPISGHATLYWYQQILGQGPKLLIQFQNNGVVDDSQLPKDRFSAERLKGVDSTLKIQPAKLEDSAVYLCASTYRDTEAFFGQGTRLTVV.

On this clone: A read error may account for a junction end that differs from germline. The same CDR3 can be traced to other DNA sequences in this sample. V and J are TRBV19 and TRBJ1-5, with a possible D match to TRBD1 (5 bases). The CDR3 is 11 residues long. CDR1 LNHDA and CDR2 SQIVND come from the germline V gene (reference sequence). CDR3 sequence: CASSIGTTGHF. The CDR3 region has the DNA TGTGCCAGCAGTATAGGGACGACGGGGCATTTT.

This clone was seen only once. This chain links TRBV28 with TRBJ2-7, with TRBD1 matching 9 bases. There are 15 residues in the CDR3. With 8 bases clipped from V and 2 bases from J, the junction kept 10 bases outside the gene matches. Per germline, CDR1 MDHEN and CDR2 SYDVKM. CDR3 amino acids: CASFAPGQGPYEQYF. CDR3 bases: TGTGCCAGCTTTGCCCCGGGACAGGGCCCCTACGAGCAGTACTTC.